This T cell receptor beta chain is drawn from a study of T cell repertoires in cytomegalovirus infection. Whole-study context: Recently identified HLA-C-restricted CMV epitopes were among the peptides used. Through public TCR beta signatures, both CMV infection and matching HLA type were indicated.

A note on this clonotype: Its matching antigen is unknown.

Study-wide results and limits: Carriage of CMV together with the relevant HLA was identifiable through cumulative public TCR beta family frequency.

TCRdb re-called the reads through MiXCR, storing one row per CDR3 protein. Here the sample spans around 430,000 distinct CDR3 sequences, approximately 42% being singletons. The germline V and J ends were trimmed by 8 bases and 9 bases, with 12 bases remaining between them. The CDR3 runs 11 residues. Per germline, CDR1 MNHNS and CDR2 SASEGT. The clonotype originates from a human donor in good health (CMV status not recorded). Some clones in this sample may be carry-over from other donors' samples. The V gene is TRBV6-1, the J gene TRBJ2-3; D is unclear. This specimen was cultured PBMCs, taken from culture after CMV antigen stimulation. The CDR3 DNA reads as TGTGCCAGCCTTACCTTCGGCACGCAGTATTTT. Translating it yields CASLTFGTQYF.